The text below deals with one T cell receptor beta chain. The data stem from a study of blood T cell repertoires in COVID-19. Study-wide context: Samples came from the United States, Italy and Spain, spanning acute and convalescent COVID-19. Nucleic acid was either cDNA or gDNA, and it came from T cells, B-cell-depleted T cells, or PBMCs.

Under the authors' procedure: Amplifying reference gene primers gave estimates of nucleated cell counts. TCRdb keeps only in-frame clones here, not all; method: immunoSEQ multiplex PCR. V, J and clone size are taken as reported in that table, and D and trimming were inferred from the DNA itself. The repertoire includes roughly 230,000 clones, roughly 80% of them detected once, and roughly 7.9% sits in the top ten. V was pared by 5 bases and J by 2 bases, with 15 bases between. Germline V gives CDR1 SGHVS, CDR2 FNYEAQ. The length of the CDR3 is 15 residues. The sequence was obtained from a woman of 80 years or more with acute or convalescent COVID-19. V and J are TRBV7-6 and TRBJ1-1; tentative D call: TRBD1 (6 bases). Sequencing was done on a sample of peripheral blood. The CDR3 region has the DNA TGTGCCAGCAGCCTTGGACAGCCAGTTAACACTGAAGCTTTCTTT. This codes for CASSLGQPVNTEAFF. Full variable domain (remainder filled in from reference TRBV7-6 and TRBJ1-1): GAGVSQSPRYKVTKRGQDVALRCDPISGHVSLYWYRQALGQGPEFLTYFNYEAQQDKSGLPNDRFSAERPEGSISTLTIQRTEQRDSAMYRCASSLGQPVNTEAFFGQGTRLTVV.